Shown below are 10 T cell receptor beta chains from a single sample sequenced in a study of cytotoxic CD8 clonotypes in ibrutinib-treated CLL. TCRdb keeps only in-frame clones here, not all; method: immunoSEQ multiplex PCR. The sample has about 200,000 clones, 72% seen once. Here the sequenced sample was PBMCs, taken after 24 months of ibrutinib treatment. The receptors were sampled from a human donor with chronic lymphocytic leukemia.

The chain carries TRBV6-1 and TRBJ2-7, with D perhaps TRBD1 (5 bases). Germline V gives CDR1 MNHNS, CDR2 SASEGT. The ends were cut back, 3 bases at V and 5 bases at J, with 11 bases in the middle. This CDR3 comprises 13 residues. For the CDR3, the DNA is TGTGCCAGCAGTGAGGCAGGGTGGGACGAGCAGTACTTC. Protein product: CASSEAGWDEQYF.

The genes are TRBV5-4 and TRBJ1-1; D ambiguous. This CDR3 region has 16 residues. From germline, CDR1 is SGHNT and CDR2 YYREEE (reference sequence). Trimming took 4 bases from V and 4 from J, leaving 20 bases between them. The CDR3: CASSLTPDGLSTEAFF. For the CDR3, the DNA is TGTGCCAGCAGCCTGACCCCTGACGGGCTCAGCACTGAAGCTTTCTTT.

In its sample, this clone was seen a few times. The chain couples TRBV10-3 to TRBJ1-2; no firm D call. The CDR3 contains 15 residues. CDR1 ENHRY and CDR2 SYGVKD come from the germline V gene. The ends were cut back, 0 bases at V and 2 bases at J, with 10 bases in the middle. CDR3 coding DNA: TGTGCCATCAGTGAGTCGATCCCCAGCAACTATGGCTACACCTTC. As protein: CAISESIPSNYGYTF.

This sequence joins TRBV7-9 and TRBJ1-4, with 9 bases lining up with TRBD1. Per the germline V gene, CDR1 is SEHNR and CDR2 is FQNEAQ (reference sequence). Germline trimming cut 5 bases from V and 3 bases from J; bases unmatched to any gene: 4. CDR3 length: 15 residues. The CDR3 sequence is CASSPWTGANEKLFF. CDR3 DNA: TGTGCCAGCAGCCCGTGGACAGGGGCTAATGAAAAACTGTTTTTT. The complete variable domain, with remaining parts taken from reference TRBV7-9 and TRBJ1-4, reads DTGVSQNPRHKITKRGQNVTFRCDPISEHNRLYWYRQTLGQGPEFLTYFQNEAQLEKSRLLSDRFSAERPKGSFSTLEIQRTEQGDSAMYLCASSPWTGANEKLFFGSGTQLSVL.

The chain joins TRBV27 to TRBJ2-4; TRBD2 is a possible D gene (6 bases). There are 17 residues in the CDR3. V was pared by 2 bases and J by 3 bases, with 17 bases between. The germline CDR1 and CDR2 sequences are MNHEY and SMNVEV (reference sequence). The DNA of the CDR3 is TGTGCCAGCAGTTTACGGTGGCAGGGAGGCGTCAAAAACATTCAGTACTTC. Its translation is CASSLRWQGGVKNIQYF.

The rearrangement joins TRBV7-2 to TRBJ2-2; D unresolved. V lost 5 bases, J lost 8 bases, and 9 bases lay in between. CDR1 and CDR2 from the germline V gene are SGHTA and FQGNSA. This CDR3 is built from 12 residues. CDR3 loop: CASSTRSGELFF. In DNA, the CDR3 is TGTGCCAGCAGCACCAGAAGTGGGGAGCTGTTTTTT.

Only a few counts were recorded for this clone. The rearrangement joins TRBV27 to TRBJ1-5, with D perhaps matching TRBD1 (6 bases). The CDR3 has 14 amino acids. Trimming left V 6 bases short and J 3 bases short, with 12 bases between. Per germline, CDR1 MNHEY and CDR2 SMNVEV (reference sequence). The CDR3 DNA follows: TGTGCCAGCAGGGACGGACAGACCAATCAGCCCCAGCATTTT. It is translated as CASRDGQTNQPQHF.

The chain couples TRBV29-1 to TRBJ2-5; no clear D gene. V gave up 0 bases and J gave up 5 bases, with 10 bases separating them. Looked up from germline, CDR1 is SQVTM and CDR2 is ANQGSEA. CDR3 length: 13 residues. CDR3 sequence: CSVEEGSRETQYF. CDR3 in DNA: TGCAGCGTTGAAGAGGGTTCGCGGGAGACCCAGTACTTC.

This clone was seen more than once but under ten times. The V gene is TRBV7-9, the J gene TRBJ2-7; D is ambiguous. CDR1 SEHNR and CDR2 FQNEAQ come from the germline V gene (reference sequence). V dropped 6 bases and J dropped 3 bases, with 15 bases sitting between them. This CDR3 spans 14 amino acids. The CDR3 loop reads CASSGARSFYEQYF. DNA for the CDR3: TGTGCCAGCAGTGGAGCGAGGAGTTTCTACGAGCAGTACTTC. Together with reference TRBV7-9 and TRBJ2-7, the CDR3 gives the full variable domain: DTGVSQNPRHKITKRGQNVTFRCDPISEHNRLYWYRQTLGQGPEFLTYFQNEAQLEKSRLLSDRFSAERPKGSFSTLEIQRTEQGDSAMYLCASSGARSFYEQYFGPGTRLTVT.

The gene calls are TRBV11-3 and TRBJ2-3, with 7 bases identical to TRBD1. The V and J ends lost 5 bases and 0 bases, in that order; junction bases with no gene match: 5. CDR3 length: 15 residues. CDR1 is SGHNT and CDR2 is YENEEA in the germline V gene. The chain's CDR3 is CASSKTGTSTDTQYF. The CDR3 bases are TGTGCCAGCAGCAAGACAGGGACAAGCACAGATACGCAGTATTTT.